These 27 T cell receptor beta chains were sequenced from one sample in a study of cytomegalovirus exposure and HLA in healthy donors. It was with 60 Vbeta and 13 Jbeta primers that the PCR ran. Only in-frame clones appear in the TCRdb table, and some are missing; sequencing was by immunoSEQ multiplex PCR. The table includes under 200,000 clones, around nine tenths detected once. The specimen was PBMCs. The receptors come from a woman aged 25 to 39 in good health and CMV-seronegative.

The rearrangement links TRBV2 to TRBJ2-1, with TRBD2 matching over 10 bases. Per the germline V gene, CDR1 is SNHLY and CDR2 is FYNNEI. This CDR3 region has 14 residues. Losses at the gene ends were 9 bases for V and 9 bases for J; bases not matched to a gene: 11. CDR3 protein: CASGVEREGAEQFF. Written as DNA, the CDR3 is TGTGCCAGTGGGGTGGAGCGGGAGGGTGCTGAGCAGTTCTTC.

This clone showed up just a few times. CDR3 coding DNA: TGTGCCAGCAGTCCACTCGGACTAAACAATGAGCAGTTCTTC. It yields the protein CASSPLGLNNEQFF. The rearrangement links TRBV6-1 to TRBJ2-1; D is possibly TRBD2 (6 bases). This CDR3 comprises 14 residues. V was clipped by 5 bases and J by 5 bases, with 13 bases between them. Germline V gene sequence: CDR1 MNHNS, CDR2 SASEGT.

CDR3 bases: TGTGCCAGAAGCTTAAGGACAGGGAAGGAGACCCAGTACTTC. This encodes CARSLRTGKETQYF. The chain has TRBV5-3 and TRBJ2-5; 8 nucleotides match TRBD1. TRBV5-3 is recorded as an ORF, its role being uncertain. CDR3 length equals 14 residues. With 2 bases clipped from V and 5 bases from J, the junction kept 5 bases outside the gene matches.

The CDR3 sequence: CASSRLAGVGETQYF. The DNA of the CDR3 is TGTGCCAGCAGCCGATTAGCGGGAGTTGGAGAGACCCAGTACTTC. The chain links TRBV7-9 to TRBJ2-5; TRBD2 agrees at 9 bases. The CDR3 consists of 15 residues. The V and J ends lost 5 bases and 4 bases, in that order; junction bases with no gene match: 8. Germline CDR1 and CDR2: SEHNR and FQNEAQ (reference sequence).

The chain joins TRBV7-8 to TRBJ2-2; unclear D gene. Germline assignment: CDR1 SGHVS and CDR2 FQNEAQ. The ends were cut back, 1 base at V and 3 bases at J, with 9 bases in the middle. The CDR3 spans 15 residues. The CDR3 DNA reads as TGTGCCAGCAGCTTAGGTCGGTCCTACACCGGGGAGCTGTTTTTT. Amino acids: CASSLGRSYTGELFF.

The chain recombines TRBV15 with TRBJ2-6; the D is unclear. The germline CDR1 and CDR2 sequences are LNHNV and YYDKDF (reference sequence). This CDR3 is built from 16 residues. The germline V and J ends were trimmed by 5 bases and 4 bases, with 15 bases remaining between them. CDR3: CATSPPRGPGANVLTF. The DNA of the CDR3 is TGTGCCACCAGCCCCCCCCGTGGGCCGGGGGCCAACGTCCTGACTTTC.

This chain links TRBV7-2 with TRBJ1-2; D is possibly TRBD1 (6 bases). CDR3 length: 12 amino acids. V was shortened by 5 bases and J by 8 bases, with 12 bases between the two germline ends. The germline gives CDR1 SGHTA, CDR2 FQGNSA. The chain's CDR3 is CASSLTGRGYTF. The DNA of the CDR3 is TGTGCCAGCAGCCTGACAGGACGGGGCTACACCTTC.

J is TRBJ2-2 and V is TRBV5-1, with 11 bases aligning to TRBD1. The ends lost 2 bases at V and 6 bases at J; junction bases unmatched: 6. The CDR3 spans 16 residues. The germline V gene encodes CDR1 SGHRS and CDR2 YFSETQ. This chain's CDR3 is CASSFNRDRGAGELFF. The DNA for the CDR3 is TGCGCCAGCAGCTTCAACCGGGACAGGGGGGCCGGGGAGCTGTTTTTT.

The V call is TRBV6-4, the J call TRBJ2-3; 9 bases map to TRBD2. The V and J ends lost 4 bases and 2 bases, in that order; junction bases with no gene match: 7. The germline V gene has CDR1 MRHNA and CDR2 SNTAGT. The length of the CDR3 is 16 residues. The CDR3 DNA follows: TGTGCCAGCAGTGCGCTAGCGGGAACTCTCACAGATACGCAGTATTTT. This sequence encodes CASSALAGTLTDTQYF.

The chain has TRBV19 and TRBJ2-7; TRBD1 agrees at 7 bases. In germline, CDR1 is LNHDA, CDR2 SQIVND (reference sequence). Unmatched junction bases numbered 4, after V lost 5 bases and J lost 3 bases. This CDR3 region has 13 residues. The CDR3 nucleotides are TGTGCCAGTAGTCCGGACAGGAACTACGAGCAGTACTTC. This codes for CASSPDRNYEQYF.

V is TRBV10-2 and J is TRBJ2-1, with a tentative D call TRBD2 (6 bases). V was cut by 6 bases and J by 5 bases, with 11 bases left in between. This CDR3 is built from 13 residues. Germline lookup yields CDR1 WSHSY and CDR2 SAAADI. DNA of the CDR3: TGCGCCAGCAGCGGGACTGGAGACAATGAGCAGTTCTTC. Its translation is CASSGTGDNEQFF.

This clone was detected a few times. The chain joins TRBV28 to TRBJ1-2; D is possibly TRBD1 (6 bases). This CDR3 spans 17 amino acids. Trimming took 3 bases from V and 0 from J, leaving 17 bases between them. Germline loops: CDR1 MDHEN, CDR2 SYDVKM. The CDR3 DNA follows: TGTGCCAGCAGTTTCCCAGGGGCCTACCGAGCTAACTATGGCTACACCTTC. Translation gives CASSFPGAYRANYGYTF.

The chain combines TRBV5-6 with TRBJ2-5; TRBD1 matches at 7 bases. V was clipped by 0 bases and J by 5 bases; unmatched bases: 7. Germline lookup yields CDR1 SGHDT and CDR2 YYEEEE. This CDR3 is 15 amino acids long. The CDR3 region has the DNA TGTGCCAGCAGCTTGGTAGGGGGCGTCGGGGAGACCCAGTACTTC. Protein: CASSLVGGVGETQYF.

This clone was picked up a small number of times. V is TRBV19 and J is TRBJ2-2, with 7 bases identical to TRBD1. This CDR3 is 16 amino acids long. Germline loops: CDR1 LNHDA, CDR2 SQIVND (reference sequence). Trimming at V came to 5 bases and at J to 2 bases, leaving 8 bases not matched to a gene. This chain's CDR3 is CASSSPGQSNTGELFF. The CDR3 bases are TGTGCCAGTAGTTCTCCGGGACAGAGCAACACCGGGGAGCTGTTTTTT.

The chain is built from TRBV6-1 and TRBJ1-5; D remains unclear. Germline loops: CDR1 MNHNS, CDR2 SASEGT. The CDR3 sequence is 14 residues long. Trimming removed 2 bases from V and 0 bases from J, with 5 bases in between. This CDR3 is CASSEQDSNQPQHF. In DNA form, the CDR3 reads TGTGCCAGCAGTGAACAGGATAGCAATCAGCCCCAGCATTTT.

The rearrangement joins TRBV18 to TRBJ2-2; 9 bases fit TRBD2. V dropped 5 bases and J dropped 6; count of bases not matched to a gene: 4. CDR1 is KGHSH and CDR2 is LQKENI in the germline V gene. The CDR3 is 14 residues long. The CDR3 nucleotides read TGTGCCAGCTCATCGGGACTAGCATCCGGGGAGCTGTTTTTT. Translation gives CASSSGLASGELFF.

The V and J genes are TRBV6-1 and TRBJ1-1; D gene ambiguous. The CDR3 is made up of 13 amino acids. Germline-derived CDR1 and CDR2 are MNHNS and SASEGT. V was clipped by 6 bases and J by 3 bases, with 11 bases between them. The CDR3 loop is CASRNQVHTEAFF. CDR3 in DNA: TGTGCCAGCAGGAACCAGGTGCACACTGAAGCTTTCTTT.

The chain couples TRBV2 to TRBJ2-7, with 11 bases fitting TRBD2. This CDR3 contains 17 residues. The trim removed 10 bases at V and 3 bases at J, leaving 17 bases unmatched. The germline V gene has CDR1 SNHLY and CDR2 FYNNEI. CDR3 bases: TGTGCCATCCAACTGGGGGAACTAGCGGGGGAATTCTACGAGCAGTACTTC. Translated, it gives CAIQLGELAGEFYEQYF. The full variable domain, completed using reference TRBV2 and TRBJ2-7, is EPEVTQTPSHQVTQMGQEVILRCVPISNHLYFYWYRQILGQKVEFLVSFYNNEISEKSEIFDDQFSVERPDGSNFTLKIRSTKLEDSAMYFCAIQLGELAGEFYEQYFGPGTRLTVT.

This rearrangement joins TRBV10-3 to TRBJ1-2; D might be TRBD1 (6 bases). CDR1 is ENHRY and CDR2 is SYGVKD in the germline V gene. CDR3 length: 12 residues. Deletions cut 6 bases from V and 8 bases from J, with 13 bases between. The CDR3 region has the DNA TGTGCCATCAGCCAGGGGATGGAGGGCTACACCTTC. Translating it yields CAISQGMEGYTF.

In its sample, this clone was seen a few times. The rearrangement links TRBV28 to TRBJ2-1; D unclear. Looked up from germline, CDR1 is MDHEN and CDR2 is SYDVKM. The CDR3 sequence is 12 residues long. The ends were cut back, 2 bases at V and 6 bases at J, with 5 bases in the middle. The DNA of the CDR3 is TGTGCCAGCAGTTTAACAACCAATGAGCAGTTCTTC. Its translation is CASSLTTNEQFF.

This clone occurred a few times. The genes are TRBV29-1 and TRBJ1-1; no firm D call. Germline CDR1 and CDR2: SQVTM and ANQGSEA. The CDR3 spans 11 residues. V lost 6 bases to trimming and J lost 5 bases, with 10 bases between them. CDR3 in amino acids: CSVYRGTEAFF. DNA for the CDR3: TGCAGCGTCTATAGAGGGACTGAAGCTTTCTTT.

The chain joins TRBV18 to TRBJ2-5; 7 bases match TRBD1. The CDR3 spans 14 residues. Germline V gene sequence: CDR1 KGHSH, CDR2 LQKENI. V lost 2 bases and J lost 2; bases outside the gene matches: 2. The CDR3 DNA sequence: TGTGCCAGCTCACCAAGGACAGGTCAAGAGACCCAGTACTTC. This codes for CASSPRTGQETQYF.

The chain recombines TRBV5-1 with TRBJ2-5; D gene ambiguous. CDR3 length: 13 amino acids. Trimming removed 0 bases at V and 0 bases at J, with 3 bases between. Germline-derived CDR1 and CDR2 are SGHRS and YFSETQ. CDR3 loop: CASSLANQETQYF. CDR3 DNA: TGCGCCAGCAGCTTGGCCAACCAAGAGACCCAGTACTTC.

The chain recombines TRBV19 with TRBJ1-5; D gene uncertain. V dropped 1 base and J dropped 3 bases, with 7 bases sitting between them. The germline V gene has CDR1 LNHDA and CDR2 SQIVND (reference sequence). The CDR3 totals 14 residues. The CDR3 DNA is TGTGCCAGTAGTATAGTTGGCCCCAATCAGCCCCAGCATTTT. Translation gives CASSIVGPNQPQHF.

The V and J genes are TRBV25-1 and TRBJ1-2; D is perhaps TRBD1 (6 bases). The CDR3 contains 15 residues. The V gene lost 4 bases and the J gene lost 7 bases, with 19 bases spanning the gap. Germline lookup yields CDR1 MGHDK and CDR2 SYGVNS. CDR3 sequence (DNA): TGTGCCAGCAGTGTCGGTGGGCAGGGGAGTGGTGGCTACACCTTC. The encoded protein is CASSVGGQGSGGYTF.

This chain's CDR3 is CAGGQGSNEQFF. CDR3 nucleotide sequence: TGTGCCGGAGGACAGGGCAGCAATGAGCAGTTCTTC. The V gene is TRBV2, the J gene TRBJ2-1; 8 bases match TRBD1. Per the germline V gene, CDR1 is SNHLY and CDR2 is FYNNEI. The CDR3 extends over 12 amino acids. V lost 11 bases to trimming and J lost 6 bases; unmatched junction nucleotides: 6.

This chain connects TRBV2 to TRBJ2-7; 8 bases match TRBD2. The CDR3 loop spans 16 amino acids. Germline V CDR1 and CDR2: SNHLY, FYNNEI. Trimming at V came to 5 bases and at J to 4 bases, leaving 13 bases not matched to a gene. CDR3 region: CASSKGSSGNLYEQYF. The CDR3 region has the DNA TGTGCCAGCAGTAAGGGGAGTAGCGGGAACTTATACGAGCAGTACTTC.